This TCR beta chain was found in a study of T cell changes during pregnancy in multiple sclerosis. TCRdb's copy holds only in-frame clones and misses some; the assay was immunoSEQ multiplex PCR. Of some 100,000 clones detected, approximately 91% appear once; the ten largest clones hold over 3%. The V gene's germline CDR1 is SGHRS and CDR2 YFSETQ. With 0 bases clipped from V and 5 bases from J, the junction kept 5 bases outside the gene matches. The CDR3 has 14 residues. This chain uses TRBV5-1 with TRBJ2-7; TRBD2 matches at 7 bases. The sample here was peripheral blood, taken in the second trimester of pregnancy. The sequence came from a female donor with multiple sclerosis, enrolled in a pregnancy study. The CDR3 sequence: CASSLGSGGNEQYF. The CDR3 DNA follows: TGCGCCAGCAGCTTGGGTTCCGGGGGGAACGAGCAGTACTTC.